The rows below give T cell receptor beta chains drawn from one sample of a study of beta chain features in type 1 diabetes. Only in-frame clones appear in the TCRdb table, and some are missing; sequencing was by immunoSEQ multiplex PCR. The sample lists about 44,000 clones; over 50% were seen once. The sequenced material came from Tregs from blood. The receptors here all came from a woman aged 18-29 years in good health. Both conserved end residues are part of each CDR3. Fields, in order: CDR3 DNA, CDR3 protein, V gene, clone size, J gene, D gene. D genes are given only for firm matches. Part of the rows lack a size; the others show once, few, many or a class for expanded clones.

DNA: TGTGCCACCAAGACTACAGGGGAATTTTCCTACGAGCAGTACTTC
CDR3: CATKTTGEFSYEQYF
V: TRBV6-6
size: -
J: TRBJ2-7
D: TRBD1

DNA: TGCGCCAGCAGCTCCTCGTATCAGGGGAATTCACCCCTCCACTTT
CDR3: CASSSSYQGNSPLHF
V: TRBV5-1
size: -
J: TRBJ1-6
D: -

DNA: TGTGCCAGCAGCCAAGTCTCACAGGGGGATAATGAGCAGTTCTTC
CDR3: CASSQVSQGDNEQFF
V: TRBV5-4
size: -
J: TRBJ2-1
D: TRBD1

DNA: TGTGCCAGCAGCTTGGGACTAGCGGTTTCTTACAATGAGCAGTTCTTC
CDR3: CASSLGLAVSYNEQFF
V: TRBV5-5
size: -
J: TRBJ2-1
D: TRBD2

DNA: TGCAGCGTTGAGCGGGAGTTAGATACGCAGTATTTT
CDR3: CSVERELDTQYF
V: TRBV29-1
size: -
J: TRBJ2-3
D: TRBD2

DNA: TGCAGCGGGTATCTCAGGGATCTAGCTTTCTTT
CDR3: CSGYLRDLAFF
V: TRBV29-1
size: few
J: TRBJ1-1
D: -

DNA: TGCAGCGCCTTCCGCCAGGGGGCGGGCTCCTACGAGCAGTACTTC
CDR3: CSAFRQGAGSYEQYF
V: TRBV29-1
size: few
J: TRBJ2-7
D: TRBD1

DNA: TGTGCCAGCAGGAGGACTAGCGGCACAGATACGCAGTATTTT
CDR3: CASRRTSGTDTQYF
V: TRBV6-1
size: few
J: TRBJ2-3
D: TRBD2

DNA: TGTGCCAGCAGCCAAACCCTCGTGGGAGGCATGTTCTTC
CDR3: CASSQTLVGGMFF
V: TRBV7-9
size: -
J: TRBJ2-1
D: -

DNA: TGTGCCAGCTCACCCCCGGGACAGGCCTACTACGAGCAGTACTTC
CDR3: CASSPPGQAYYEQYF
V: TRBV18
size: -
J: TRBJ2-7
D: TRBD1

DNA: TGTGCCAGTAGTTTGGACAGGGGGCGATATAATGAGCAGTTCTTC
CDR3: CASSLDRGRYNEQFF
V: TRBV19
size: few
J: TRBJ2-1
D: TRBD1

DNA: TGTGCCAGCAGCCCACTAGCGGGAGGGCCGGAGACGCAGTATTTT
CDR3: CASSPLAGGPETQYF
V: TRBV4-2
size: -
J: TRBJ2-3
D: TRBD2

DNA: TGTGCCAGCAGTCCGGACATGCATACGCAGTATTTT
CDR3: CASSPDMHTQYF
V: TRBV5-4
size: once
J: TRBJ2-3
D: -

DNA: TGTGCCAGCAGTTTAAAACTCATTGGCTACACCTTC
CDR3: CASSLKLIGYTF
V: TRBV28
size: -
J: TRBJ1-2
D: -

DNA: TGTGCCAGCAGCGTAGCCGGATGGAGTAACAATGAGCAGTTCTTC
CDR3: CASSVAGWSNNEQFF
V: TRBV9
size: -
J: TRBJ2-1
D: -

DNA: TGTGCCAGTAGTATTCAGCGGAGGTACAATGAGCAGTTCTTC
CDR3: CASSIQRRYNEQFF
V: TRBV19
size: -
J: TRBJ2-1
D: -

DNA: TGTGCCAGCAGCTTGGTGGGGGCGTCCTACGAGCAGTACTTC
CDR3: CASSLVGASYEQYF
V: TRBV5-6
size: -
J: TRBJ2-7
D: -

DNA: TGTGCCAGCACTCCCCGACTCGGGGGGACTAACACCGGGGAGCTGTTTTTT
CDR3: CASTPRLGGTNTGELFF
V: TRBV28
size: -
J: TRBJ2-2
D: TRBD2

DNA: TGCAGCGTTCTGGGGGGATGGAGTTCTGGGGCCAACGTCCTGACTTTC
CDR3: CSVLGGWSSGANVLTF
V: TRBV29-1
size: once
J: TRBJ2-6
D: -

DNA: TGTGCCAGCTCCCTCGCCGGGACAGGGCGGGAGCAGTACTTC
CDR3: CASSLAGTGREQYF
V: TRBV6-6
size: -
J: TRBJ2-7
D: TRBD1

DNA: TGTGCCAGCAGTACAGGGGGCGGCTCCTACAATGAGCAGTTCTTC
CDR3: CASSTGGGSYNEQFF
V: TRBV6-6
size: few
J: TRBJ2-1
D: TRBD1

DNA: TGTGCCAGCAGCTTGCAGGGGCGCATGAACACTGAAGCTTTCTTT
CDR3: CASSLQGRMNTEAFF
V: TRBV7-2
size: -
J: TRBJ1-1
D: -

DNA: TGCGCCAGCAGCTTCGGAGACTCCTACGAGCAGTACTTC
CDR3: CASSFGDSYEQYF
V: TRBV5-1
size: -
J: TRBJ2-7
D: -